What follows are 21 T cell receptor beta chains derived from one specimen sequenced in a study of response to subunit inactivated influenza vaccine. Each CDR3 protein is one row after TCRdb ran MiXCR on the RT-PCR reads. The table shows around 790,000 distinct CDR3 sequences, with over 20% occurring only once. Sample: PBMCs from blood, taken about 5 days after vaccination. The receptors derive from a man aged 50-59 years who received an inactivated influenza vaccine.

This clonotype appeared a few times. The rearrangement links TRBV29-1 to TRBJ1-1, with D hard to call. V dropped 4 bases and J dropped 1 base, with 7 bases sitting between them. This CDR3 is 12 amino acids long. Germline values: CDR1 SQVTM, CDR2 ANQGSEA. CDR3 DNA sequence: TGCAGCGTTGTTCCAGGGAACACTGAAGCTTTCTTT. It yields the protein CSVVPGNTEAFF. The whole variable domain, remainder taken from reference TRBV29-1 and TRBJ1-1, is SAVISQKPSRDICQRGTSLTIQCQVDSQVTMMFWYRQQPGQSLTLIATANQGSEATYESGFVIDKFPISRPNLTFSTLTVSNMSPEDSSIYLCSVVPGNTEAFFGQGTRLTVV.

This chain uses TRBV20-1 with TRBJ2-7, with TRBD1 matching over 7 bases. Germline CDR1 DFQATT, CDR2 SNEGSKA (reference sequence). J gave up 2 bases and V 4 bases, and 5 bases lay outside the gene matches. The length of the CDR3 is 13 residues. The CDR3 loop is CSATGTATYEQYF. The CDR3 DNA sequence: TGCAGTGCTACCGGGACAGCTACCTACGAGCAGTACTTC.

The chain carries TRBV5-4 and TRBJ1-5; D uncertain. This CDR3 has 15 residues. The V gene's germline CDR1 is SGHNT and CDR2 YYREEE (reference sequence). V shed 0 bases and J shed 1 base, with 8 bases lying between them. The CDR3 nucleotides are TGTGCCAGCAGCTTGGCGCCTGAGAGCAATCAGCCCCAGCATTTT. Its translation: CASSLAPESNQPQHF.

This clonotype was counted a few times. The genes are TRBV5-1 and TRBJ2-5; 9 bases fit TRBD2. The V segment lost 4 bases and the J segment 4 bases; nucleotides outside the gene matches: 11. The CDR3 sequence is 16 residues long. CDR1 and CDR2 from the germline V gene are SGHRS and YFSETQ. CDR3: CASSPEGTSRGETQYF. The CDR3 nucleotides are TGCGCCAGCAGCCCGGAAGGGACTAGCCGGGGAGAGACCCAGTACTTC.

The rearrangement uses TRBV20-1 and TRBJ1-6; D may be TRBD1 (5 bases). This CDR3 has 15 amino acids. The germline V gene has CDR1 DFQATT and CDR2 SNEGSKA (reference sequence). V dropped 2 bases and J dropped 9 bases, with 17 bases sitting between them. The CDR3 bases are TGCAGTGCTAGACCCCCGGGACTCGGAGTTTCACCCCTCCACTTT. It translates to CSARPPGLGVSPLHF.

The V gene is TRBV6-1, the J gene TRBJ2-5; no clear D gene. CDR3 length: 17 amino acids. Germline CDR1 reads MNHNS; CDR2 reads SASEGT. The V and J ends lost 3 bases and 1 base respectively, with 18 bases between them. CDR3 sequence reads: CASSEQVGYPVQETQYF. DNA of the CDR3: TGTGCCAGCAGTGAGCAAGTCGGGTACCCGGTCCAAGAGACCCAGTACTTC.

This clonotype was observed a handful of times. The rearrangement links TRBV5-6 to TRBJ2-5; D is possibly TRBD2 (7 bases). V was pared by 0 bases and J by 14 bases, with 20 bases between. Germline V gives CDR1 SGHDT, CDR2 YYEEEE. This CDR3 is built from 14 residues. The CDR3 region has the DNA TGTGCCAGCAGCTTGGATGGGAGGGACCGGGACACCTACTTC. This translates into CASSLDGRDRDTYF.

This clonotype occurred once. The rearrangement uses TRBV27 and TRBJ2-7; D unresolved. Per the germline V gene, CDR1 is MNHEY and CDR2 is SMNVEV (reference sequence). This CDR3 is built from 15 residues. Trimming left V 3 bases short and J 0 bases short, with 12 bases between. CDR3 region: CASSFGEPSSYEQYF. The DNA for the CDR3 is TGTGCCAGCAGTTTTGGAGAGCCTTCCTCCTACGAGCAGTACTTC.

This clonotype was detected ten times or more. This chain links TRBV3-1 with TRBJ2-7; D unresolved. V was shortened by 1 base and J by 4 bases, with 8 bases between the two germline ends. The CDR3 has 13 residues. Germline loops: CDR1 LGHDT, CDR2 YNNKEL (reference sequence). CDR3 in amino acids: CASSQGGFYEQYF. DNA of the CDR3: TGTGCCAGCAGCCAAGGCGGATTTTACGAGCAGTACTTC.

The chain employs TRBV20-1 and TRBJ2-1; D may match TRBD1 or TRBD2 (5 bases each). The CDR3 totals 15 residues. Germline CDR1 DFQATT, CDR2 SNEGSKA (reference sequence). V lost 6 bases and J 8 bases, leaving 23 bases between the germline ends. In DNA, the CDR3 is TGCAGTGCCCTCTCCGGGACCTTGGCCGTGGATGAGCAGTTCTTC. This codes for CSALSGTLAVDEQFF.

This clonotype has at least ten counts. A read error may produce the germline difference seen at one junction end. The CDR3 nucleotides are TGTGCCAGCAGCCTAGCGGGAGGTGTGGAGACCCAGTACTTC. It is translated as CASSLAGGVETQYF. The chain recombines TRBV7-2 with TRBJ2-5; 11 bases align to TRBD2. CDR3 length: 14 residues. In germline, CDR1 is SGHTA, CDR2 FQGNSA.

The chain links TRBV7-9 to TRBJ2-7; possibly TRBD1 for D (6 bases). CDR3 size: 12 residues. V was clipped by 9 bases and J by 2 bases, with 11 bases between them. The germline CDR1 and CDR2 sequences are SEHNR and FQNEAQ (reference sequence). This chain's CDR3 is CARWQGTYEQYF. CDR3 nucleotides: TGTGCCAGATGGCAGGGGACCTACGAGCAGTACTTC.

This chain uses TRBV5-1 with TRBJ2-1, with D uncertain. CDR3 length equals 13 residues. V dropped 7 bases and J dropped 0 bases, with 8 bases sitting between them. CDR1 is SGHRS and CDR2 is YFSETQ in the germline V gene. CDR3 sequence reads: CASGMYSYNEQFF. CDR3 nucleotide sequence: TGCGCCAGCGGTATGTACTCCTACAATGAGCAGTTCTTC.

The chain carries TRBV12-3 or TRBV12-4 and TRBJ2-5, with 10 positions matching TRBD2. The CDR3 totals 19 residues. Trimming at V came to 3 bases and at J to 5 bases, leaving 18 bases not matched to a gene. The CDR3 DNA reads as TGTGCCAGCAGTTTTCCTCGGGGTTCTAGCGGGGGAAACGGTGAGACCCAGTACTTC. Translating gives CASSFPRGSSGGNGETQYF.

The J gene is TRBJ2-3, the V gene TRBV7-2; D may match TRBD1 or TRBD2 (5 bases each). The length of the CDR3 is 15 residues. In germline, CDR1 is SGHTA, CDR2 FQGNSA. V lost 3 bases and J 5 bases, leaving 15 bases between the germline ends. CDR3 amino acids: CASSLGTLILDTQYF. CDR3 in DNA: TGTGCCAGCAGCTTGGGGACGCTTATTTTAGATACGCAGTATTTT.

With respect to this clonotype: The CDR3 does not end in the conserved phenylalanine or tryptophan, so this is likely a read error. The rearrangement joins TRBV7-7 to TRBJ2-7; 7 bases are a match to TRBD1. The CDR3 spans 14 residues. In germline, CDR1 is SSHAT, CDR2 FNYEAQ (reference sequence). The CDR3 DNA follows: TGTGCTAGCAGCCCCGGACAGGCCTCCTACGAGCAGTACTTA. Residues: CASSPGQASYEQYL.

The gene calls are TRBV12-3 or TRBV12-4 and TRBJ1-2; TRBD1 might be the D (6 bases). The CDR3 spans 13 residues. Trimming cost V 5 bases and J 8 bases, with 15 bases left between them. CDR3 sequence: CASSRLGAGGYTF. DNA of the CDR3: TGTGCCAGCAGTCGCCTGGGGGCAGGGGGCTACACCTTC.

The chain has TRBV7-9 and TRBJ2-5; the D gene is possibly TRBD1 (6 bases). Trimming removed 10 bases from V and 7 bases from J, with 16 bases in between. The germline gives CDR1 SEHNR, CDR2 FQNEAQ (reference sequence). The CDR3 is made up of 12 amino acids. CDR3 amino acids: CATTGPERTQYF. For the CDR3, the DNA is TGTGCCACGACAGGCCCCGAGAGGACCCAGTACTTC.

This clonotype is a singleton in its sample. The rearrangement joins TRBV29-1 to TRBJ2-7; 8 positions agree with TRBD1. V gave up 7 bases and J gave up 4 bases; unmatched junction bases: 9. Germline CDR1 SQVTM, CDR2 ANQGSEA. The CDR3 totals 13 residues. The DNA for the CDR3 is TGCAGCGCTAGGGGACAGGCGGCTTACGAGCAGTACTTC. This encodes CSARGQAAYEQYF.

V is TRBV2 and J is TRBJ1-2; 7 nucleotides match TRBD1. The CDR3 runs 15 residues. Trimming took 5 bases from V and 2 from J; bases not matched to a gene: 8. Germline V gives CDR1 SNHLY, CDR2 FYNNEI. The CDR3 loop is CASSRTLTGNYGYTF. Written as DNA, the CDR3 is TGTGCCAGCAGTCGTACATTGACAGGGAACTATGGCTACACCTTC.

The chain recombines TRBV25-1 with TRBJ2-3; no clear D. Germline CDR1 reads MGHDK; CDR2 reads SYGVNS. V shed 6 bases and J shed 7 bases, with 8 bases lying between them. This CDR3 is 11 amino acids long. The DNA for the CDR3 is TGTGCCAGCAGCAGAGTTAATACGCAGTATTTT. Its translation: CASSRVNTQYF.